This T cell receptor delta chain derives from a study of gamma-delta T cells after stem cell transplantation (dated by TCRdb to between 2015 and 2016). Libraries came from RT-PCR. The sample was run on an Illumina MiSeq. The public reads were reprocessed by TCRdb using CATT, and rows of matching DNA were later combined. This sample comprises 2,000 to 3,000 delta-chain clones, around 23% of them detected only once. The leading ten clones occupy over 20% of the sample. Trimmed from V: 0 bases; trimmed from J: 2 bases; junction bases lacking a gene match: 2. The CDR3 spans 14 residues, from the cysteine through the phenylalanine. Just CDR3 DNA is preserved here, 42 bases in frame from base 1. Based on the germline V gene, the CDR1 and CDR2 sequences are GEAIGNYY and EKD. This clone is assessed as medium-sized (0.01 to 0.1%). No antigen is known for it. There are no base qualities to consult, and no much larger clone falls within one base.

The clonotype originates from a human donor. It is not recorded whose cells these are; they may come from a transplant donor. The sample comprised gamma-delta T cells. Recombination joined TRDV2 with TRDJ1; the central 7 bases match TRDD3. The CDR3 corresponds to CACDTLGGTDKLIF. The nucleotide sequence is TGTGCCTGTGACACCCTGGGGGGTACCGATAAACTCATCTTT.